This T cell receptor beta chain came from a study of graft-versus-host responses after intestinal transplantation. Study-level background: In this cohort, recipients had multivisceral, liver-intestinal, or isolated intestinal transplants.

Germline-derived CDR1 and CDR2 are DFQATT and SNEGSKA (reference sequence). The CDR3 has 11 amino acids. After removal of 7 bases from V and 5 bases from J, the junction contained 2 bases not matched to a gene. General study points: Recipient marrow contained GvH clones, some of which appeared first in ileum or blood. Peak levels of circulating GvH clones tracked with early post-transplant HvG declines.

As for this clone: As yet, its antigen is unknown.

Generated by immunoSEQ multiplex PCR, the TCRdb table keeps only in-frame clones and is missing some. The sample carries over 70,000 clones, 90% recorded once. Sequencing used unstimulated CD8+ T cells sorted from spleen or lymph node cells, obtained before transplant. The chain links TRBV20-1 to TRBJ1-1; 9 positions agree with TRBD1. This TCR came from a human donor who was the organ donor for an intestinal transplant. CDR3 bases: TGCAGTGTTGGGACAGGGACTGAAGCTTTCTTT. It encodes CSVGTGTEAFF.